One sample yielded the 29 T cell receptor beta chains listed below, sequenced in a study of neoadjuvant anti-PD-1 for oral cavity cancer (dated by TCRdb to the early 2020s). Library creation used the immunoSEQ multiplex PCR assay. TCRdb re-hosts the immuneACCESS table, in-frame sequences only. Its copies lack some clones; in the studies checked, an unresolved V gene accounts for under half of them, and the cause for the rest is not known. The sample contains 37,000 or so clones, over 30% of them found a single time. Approximately 15% of the sample rests with the top ten. The time point label of this sample denotes: after neoadjuvant nivolumab, at surgical resection. Specimen: tumor tissue, collected after nivolumab (anti-PD-1) treatment. These receptors all stem from a person aged 35-79 years with oral cavity squamous cell carcinoma.

The J gene is TRBJ2-7, the V gene TRBV29-1, with 9 bases aligning to TRBD1. Germline V gives CDR1 SQVTM, CDR2 ANQGSEA. The trim removed 4 bases at V and 1 base at J, leaving 8 bases unmatched. The CDR3 runs to 15 residues. CDR3 residues: CSVVGTGIFSYEQYF. CDR3 nucleotide sequence: TGCAGCGTTGTGGGGACAGGGATTTTTTCCTACGAGCAGTACTTC.

This clone showed up just a few times. The chain uses TRBV25-1 and TRBJ2-7; TRBD1 aligns across 11 bases. This CDR3 contains 13 residues. The germline V gene has CDR1 MGHDK and CDR2 SYGVNS. V shed 6 bases and J 7 bases; nucleotides not matched to a gene: 5. The CDR3 sequence is CASRGQGVGEQYF. The CDR3 nucleotides are TGTGCCAGCAGGGGACAGGGGGTTGGGGAGCAGTACTTC.

The J gene is TRBJ1-6, the V gene TRBV9; a possible D gene is TRBD1 (5 bases). In germline, CDR1 is SGDLS, CDR2 YYNGEE. Trimming cost V 4 bases and J 9 bases, with 11 bases left between them. The CDR3 sequence is 13 residues long. As DNA, the CDR3 is TGTGCCAGCAGCTTGGGGGGGGTTTCACCCCTCCACTTT. It yields the protein CASSLGGVSPLHF. Filled out from reference TRBV9 and TRBJ1-6, the complete variable domain reads DSGVTQTPKHLITATGQRVTLRCSPRSGDLSVYWYQQSLDQGLQFLIQYYNGEERAKGNILERFSAQQFPDLHSELNLSSLELGDSALYFCASSLGGVSPLHFGNGTRLTVT.

The chain employs TRBV9 and TRBJ1-2; 9 bases fit TRBD1. Germline V gene data show CDR1 as SGDLS and CDR2 as YYNGEE. The CDR3 contains 17 residues. V lost 4 bases and J lost 4; bases outside the gene matches: 14. This CDR3 is CASSPSTGGLDFYGYTF. The CDR3 DNA follows: TGTGCCAGCAGCCCTTCGACAGGGGGTCTGGACTTCTATGGCTACACCTTC.

The chain employs TRBV7-3 and TRBJ1-6; D remains unclear. Trimming took 0 bases from V and 3 from J, leaving 3 bases between them. CDR3 length: 14 amino acids. Per germline, CDR1 SGHTA and CDR2 FQGTGA. CDR3 nucleotides: TGTGCCAGCAGCTTAACAAGCTATAATTCACCCCTCCACTTT. Encoded protein: CASSLTSYNSPLHF.

The chain has TRBV2 and TRBJ2-1; D could derive from TRBD1 or TRBD2 (6 bases each). The CDR3 extends over 14 amino acids. CDR1 is SNHLY and CDR2 is FYNNEI in the germline V gene. Trimming stripped 10 bases from V and 3 bases from J, with 16 bases between. CDR3: CAILRGVLYNEQFF. DNA of the CDR3: TGTGCCATCCTAAGGGGGGTCCTCTACAATGAGCAGTTCTTC. Filled out from reference TRBV2 and TRBJ2-1, the complete variable domain reads EPEVTQTPSHQVTQMGQEVILRCVPISNHLYFYWYRQILGQKVEFLVSFYNNEISEKSEIFDDQFSVERPDGSNFTLKIRSTKLEDSAMYFCAILRGVLYNEQFFGPGTRLTVL.

The gene calls are TRBV2 and TRBJ2-5, with 14 bases fitting TRBD2. With V trimmed by 7 bases and J by 2 bases, 9 bases remained unmatched. Looked up from germline, CDR1 is SNHLY and CDR2 is FYNNEI. The length of the CDR3 is 17 residues. The CDR3 protein is CASTWTSGRLGQETQYF. The CDR3 DNA reads as TGTGCCAGCACCTGGACTAGCGGGAGGCTGGGGCAAGAGACCCAGTACTTC.

This chain uses TRBV28 with TRBJ2-7, with a possible D match to TRBD2 (5 bases). CDR3 length equals 13 residues. V was cut by 2 bases and J by 6 bases, with 11 bases left in between. Germline V gene lookup returns CDR1 MDHEN and CDR2 SYDVKM. The CDR3 DNA sequence: TGTGCCAGCAGTTTACCGAACAGCGGCGAGCAGTACTTC. Translating it yields CASSLPNSGEQYF.

The sample holds one count of this clone. V gene TRBV5-4 combines with J gene TRBJ2-6; D call uncertain. V lost 0 bases to trimming and J lost 1 base, with 5 bases between them. Germline V lookup: CDR1 SGHNT, CDR2 YYREEE (reference sequence). The CDR3 spans 15 residues. CDR3 residues: CASSLVGSGANVLTF. CDR3 coding DNA: TGTGCCAGCAGCTTGGTTGGGTCTGGGGCCAACGTCCTGACTTTC.

This rearrangement joins TRBV9 to TRBJ2-5; 13 bases align to TRBD2. The trim removed 6 bases at V and 4 bases at J, leaving 6 bases unmatched. Germline-derived CDR1 and CDR2 are SGDLS and YYNGEE. This CDR3 spans 15 amino acids. The CDR3 nucleotides read TGTGCCAGCACCAAGACTAGCGGGAGGTCAGAGACCCAGTACTTC. Translated: CASTKTSGRSETQYF.

This clone was seen repeatedly, ten times or more. J is TRBJ1-6 and V is TRBV5-1; D uncertain. Germline-derived CDR1 and CDR2 are SGHRS and YFSETQ. This CDR3 contains 15 residues. Trimming removed 4 bases from V and 0 bases from J, with 8 bases in between. The CDR3 DNA reads TGCGCCAGCAGCGACACTAGCTCCTATAATTCACCCCTCCACTTT. Protein product: CASSDTSSYNSPLHF.

This clone came up a few times. The V gene is TRBV29-1, the J gene TRBJ2-5; the D call may be TRBD1 or TRBD2 (5 bases each). The CDR3 loop spans 12 amino acids. The V and J ends lost 3 bases and 2 bases respectively, with 7 bases between them. Per the germline V gene, CDR1 is SQVTM and CDR2 is ANQGSEA. CDR3 DNA: TGCAGCGTTGACTGGGGGCAAGAGACCCAGTACTTC. Translation gives CSVDWGQETQYF. The complete variable domain, with remaining parts taken from reference TRBV29-1 and TRBJ2-5, reads SAVISQKPSRDICQRGTSLTIQCQVDSQVTMMFWYRQQPGQSLTLIATANQGSEATYESGFVIDKFPISRPNLTFSTLTVSNMSPEDSSIYLCSVDWGQETQYFGPGTRLLVL.

For this clone: Other nucleotide sequences from this sample produce the same CDR3. The chain couples TRBV6-4 to TRBJ2-2, with TRBD1 identical over 7 bases. The germline gives CDR1 MRHNA, CDR2 SNTAGT. The CDR3 has 14 residues. Trimming removed 6 bases from V and 3 bases from J; junction bases left unmatched: 4. The CDR3 sequence: CASSRDSYTGELFF. The CDR3, as DNA: TGTGCCAGCAGCAGGGACAGTTACACCGGGGAGCTGTTTTTT.

The chain is built from TRBV5-4 and TRBJ2-3; TRBD2 matches at 13 bases. J lost 0 bases, V lost 4 bases, and 2 bases had no gene match. The germline gives CDR1 SGHNT, CDR2 YYREEE (reference sequence). The CDR3 has 16 amino acids. For the CDR3, the DNA is TGTGCCAGCAGCAGGACTAGCGGGAGTAGCACAGATACGCAGTATTTT. Protein: CASSRTSGSSTDTQYF.

This clone has more than one count but fewer than ten. The chain is built from TRBV4-1 and TRBJ1-1; 9 bases are a match to TRBD1. Trimming removed 4 bases from V and 4 bases from J; junction bases left unmatched: 7. CDR1 and CDR2 (germline): MGHRA, YSYEKL. This CDR3 has 15 residues. CDR3 protein: CASSRGQGPGTEAFF. The CDR3 DNA reads as TGCGCCAGCAGCCGGGGACAGGGTCCAGGCACTGAAGCTTTCTTT.

The sample holds many counts of this clone. The V gene is TRBV4-1, the J gene TRBJ1-2; D uncertain. CDR1 and CDR2 (germline): MGHRA, YSYEKL. This CDR3 has 15 amino acids. V lost 0 bases and J 3 bases, leaving 11 bases between the germline ends. CDR3 residues: CASSQDPGMDYGYTF. For the CDR3, the DNA is TGCGCCAGCAGCCAAGATCCGGGGATGGACTATGGCTACACCTTC.

This clone came up a few times. The V and J genes are TRBV28 and TRBJ1-4; a possible D gene is TRBD1 (6 bases). The CDR3 consists of 13 residues. Germline assignment: CDR1 MDHEN and CDR2 SYDVKM. V dropped 10 bases and J dropped 7 bases, with 16 bases sitting between them. CDR3 nucleotide sequence: TGTGCCACCTTCAGTTGGGGGGCTGAAAAACTGTTTTTT. This gives the protein CATFSWGAEKLFF.

In its sample, this clone was seen a few times. V and J are TRBV5-1 and TRBJ2-1; D remains ambiguous. CDR1 is SGHRS, CDR2 YFSETQ, per germline. The CDR3 totals 17 residues. Trimming took 4 bases from V and 0 from J, leaving 17 bases between them. CDR3: CASSPYNLDSSYNEQFF. In DNA, the CDR3 is TGCGCCAGCAGCCCGTATAATCTAGATAGCTCCTACAATGAGCAGTTCTTC.

J is TRBJ2-3 and V is TRBV5-6; 14 bases map to TRBD2. Germline V CDR1 and CDR2: SGHDT, YYEEEE. This CDR3 spans 16 amino acids. V shed 4 bases and J 4 bases; nucleotides not matched to a gene: 5. Here the CDR3 reads CASSGLAGGLADTQYF. For the CDR3, the DNA is TGTGCCAGCAGCGGACTAGCGGGGGGACTTGCAGATACGCAGTATTTT. The full variable domain, its missing parts supplied by reference TRBV5-6 and TRBJ2-3, is DAGVTQSPTHLIKTRGQQVTLRCSPKSGHDTVSWYQQALGQGPQFIFQYYEEEERQRGNFPDRFSGHQFPNYSSELNVNALLLGDSALYLCASSGLAGGLADTQYFGPGTRLTVL.

This clone was seen a few times. V gene TRBV25-1 combines with J gene TRBJ1-2; TRBD1 matches at 8 bases. CDR3 length: 12 residues. J lost 7 bases, V lost 5 bases, and 3 bases had no gene match. From germline, CDR1 is MGHDK and CDR2 SYGVNS. CDR3 amino acids: CASSRQGTGYTF. The CDR3 nucleotides are TGTGCCAGCAGTCGACAGGGGACTGGCTACACCTTC.

The chain combines TRBV18 with TRBJ2-7, with D perhaps TRBD1 or TRBD2 (5 bases each). The CDR3 runs 14 residues. V was clipped by 2 bases and J by 2 bases, with 10 bases between them. Per the germline V gene, CDR1 is KGHSH and CDR2 is LQKENI. CDR3 sequence reads: CASSPSGTAYEQYF. The CDR3 bases are TGTGCCAGCTCACCATCAGGGACGGCCTACGAGCAGTACTTC.

The rearrangement links TRBV6-5 to TRBJ2-3; D gene ambiguous. The V gene's germline CDR1 is MNHEY and CDR2 SVGAGI. Trimming took off 5 bases at V and 2 bases at J, with 8 bases between the two ends. The CDR3 has 13 amino acids. CDR3 sequence reads: CASSVTTTDTQYF. CDR3 DNA: TGTGCCAGCAGTGTGACAACCACAGATACGCAGTATTTT.

The table lists this clone with many counts. The chain joins TRBV6-1 to TRBJ2-3; no definite D call. This CDR3 has 13 amino acids. Trimming stripped 3 bases from V and 6 bases from J, with 10 bases between. Per the germline V gene, CDR1 is MNHNS and CDR2 is SASEGT. The DNA for the CDR3 is TGTGCCAGCAGTGATCCGCCGTCCGATACGCAGTATTTT. It specifies CASSDPPSDTQYF.

A few counts support this clone. The chain employs TRBV5-1 and TRBJ1-1; tentative D call: TRBD1 (5 bases). This CDR3 is 14 amino acids long. Germline V gene data show CDR1 as SGHRS and CDR2 as YFSETQ. The V end was cut by 4 bases, the J end by 5 bases, with 15 bases between. The CDR3 bases are TGCGCCAGCAGCCCACGGACGCAGGGAACTGAAGCTTTCTTT. This encodes CASSPRTQGTEAFF.

This clone was counted a few times. This sequence joins TRBV5-1 and TRBJ1-4; 9 positions match TRBD1. The CDR3 is 19 residues long. Germline trimming cut 4 bases from V and 2 bases from J; bases unmatched to any gene: 15. Per the germline V gene, CDR1 is SGHRS and CDR2 is YFSETQ. CDR3: CASSVEPQGALRTNEKLFF. The CDR3, as DNA: TGCGCCAGCAGCGTGGAACCACAGGGGGCGCTTCGGACTAATGAAAAACTGTTTTTT.

The table lists this clone with a few counts. The chain is built from TRBV30 and TRBJ1-4; D might be TRBD1 (6 bases). The CDR3 length is 13 residues. V was cut by 1 base and J by 10 bases, with 13 bases left in between. CDR1 GTSNPN and CDR2 SVGIG come from the germline V gene (reference sequence). CDR3 nucleotide sequence: TGTGCCTGGAGTGCCAGTTTCAGGGGAAAACTGTTTTTT. This gives the protein CAWSASFRGKLFF.

The J gene is TRBJ1-1, the V gene TRBV6-5; 8 bases agree with TRBD1. With 6 bases clipped from V and 4 bases from J, the junction kept 7 bases outside the gene matches. From germline, CDR1 is MNHEY and CDR2 SVGAGI. CDR3 size: 14 residues. CDR3 in DNA: TGTGCCAGCAGACCAATTGACAGGGGCACTGAAGCTTTCTTT. It specifies CASRPIDRGTEAFF.

In this sample, this clone turned up a few times. The chain couples TRBV27 to TRBJ2-3; D gene uncertain. The CDR3 contains 16 residues. Germline-derived CDR1 and CDR2 are MNHEY and SMNVEV (reference sequence). Trimming cost V 6 bases and J 0 bases, with 16 bases left between them. CDR3 sequence reads: CASSPADATSTDTQYF. The CDR3 nucleotides read TGTGCCAGCAGCCCCGCTGACGCCACCAGCACAGATACGCAGTATTTT.

J is TRBJ1-5 and V is TRBV6-5; 7 bases are a match to TRBD1. CDR1 and CDR2 from the germline V gene are MNHEY and SVGAGI. The CDR3 spans 15 residues. Unmatched junction bases numbered 7, after V lost 6 bases and J lost 2 bases. The CDR3 loop reads CASRNRGSGNQPQHF. Here the CDR3 DNA reads TGTGCCAGCAGAAACAGGGGTTCTGGCAATCAGCCCCAGCATTTT.